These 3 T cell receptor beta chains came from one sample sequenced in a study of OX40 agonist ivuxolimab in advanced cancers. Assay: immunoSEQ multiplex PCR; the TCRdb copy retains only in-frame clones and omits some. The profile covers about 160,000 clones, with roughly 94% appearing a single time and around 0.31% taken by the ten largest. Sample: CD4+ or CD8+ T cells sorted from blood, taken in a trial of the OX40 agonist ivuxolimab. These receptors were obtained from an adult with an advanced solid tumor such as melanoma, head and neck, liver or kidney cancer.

CDR3 residues: CASSPPGAGVMYEQYF. The DNA for the CDR3 is TGTGCCAGCTCCCCCCCGGGCGCGGGAGTGATGTACGAGCAGTACTTC. The J gene is TRBJ2-7, the V gene TRBV18; TRBD2 aligns across 7 bases. In germline, CDR1 is KGHSH, CDR2 LQKENI. Unmatched junction bases numbered 15, after V lost 6 bases and J lost 4 bases. This CDR3 has 16 amino acids.

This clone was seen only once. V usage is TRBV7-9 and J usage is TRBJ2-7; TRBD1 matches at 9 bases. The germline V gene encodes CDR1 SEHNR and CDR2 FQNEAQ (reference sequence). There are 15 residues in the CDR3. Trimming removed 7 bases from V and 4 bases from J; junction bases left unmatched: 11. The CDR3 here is CASKPGTGFSYEQYF. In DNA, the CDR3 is TGTGCCAGCAAGCCCGGGACAGGGTTCTCTTACGAGCAGTACTTC.

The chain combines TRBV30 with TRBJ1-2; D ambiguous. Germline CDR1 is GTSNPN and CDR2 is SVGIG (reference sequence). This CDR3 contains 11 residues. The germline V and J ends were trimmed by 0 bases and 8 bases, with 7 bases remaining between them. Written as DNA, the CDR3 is TGTGCCTGGAGTGTCCAAGGCGGCTACACCTTC. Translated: CAWSVQGGYTF. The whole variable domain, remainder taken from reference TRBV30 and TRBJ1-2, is SQTIHQWPATLVQPVGSPLSLECTVEGTSNPNLYWYRQAAGRGLQLLFYSVGIGQISSEVPQNLSASRPQDRQFILSSKKLLLSDSGFYLCAWSVQGGYTFGSGTRLTVV.